The next 11 T cell receptor beta chains were all read from a single sample in a study of blood T cell repertoires in COVID-19. Sequencing used immunoSEQ multiplex PCR; TCRdb keeps in-frame clones, though not all of them. The table has around 300,000 clones, about 85% seen once. Sequencing used PBMCs or T cells enriched from blood (not recorded which). The receptors derive from a woman aged 45 to 65 who had recovered from COVID-19.

This chain joins TRBV11-2 and TRBJ2-3; unclear D gene. V was shortened by 0 bases and J by 4 bases, with 8 bases between the two germline ends. The length of the CDR3 is 14 residues. Per the germline V gene, CDR1 is SGHAT and CDR2 is FQNNGV. The CDR3 region is CASSLDISPDTQYF. The CDR3 bases are TGTGCCAGCAGCTTAGATATTTCTCCAGATACGCAGTATTTT.

The gene calls are TRBV24-1 and TRBJ1-4; D may be TRBD1 (6 bases). The CDR3 sequence is 13 residues long. Trimming left V 2 bases short and J 6 bases short, with 6 bases between. Germline V gene lookup returns CDR1 KGHDR and CDR2 SFDVKD. The CDR3 loop is CATSDYRDEKLFF. In nucleotides, the CDR3 is TGTGCCACCAGTGATTACAGGGATGAAAAACTGTTTTTT.

V is TRBV9 and J is TRBJ2-6; maybe TRBD1 (5 bases). V was pared by 5 bases and J by 2 bases, with 8 bases between. The CDR3 sequence is 14 residues long. CDR1 and CDR2 from the germline V gene are SGDLS and YYNGEE. The CDR3 loop reads CASRKGAGANVLTF. As DNA, the CDR3 is TGTGCCAGCAGGAAAGGGGCTGGGGCCAACGTCCTGACTTTC.

The chain uses TRBV3-1 (or the pseudogene TRBV3-2) and TRBJ1-2, with 10 bases lining up with TRBD1. The CDR3 loop spans 15 amino acids. CDR1 is LGHDT, CDR2 YNNKEL, per germline (reference sequence). J was trimmed by 5 bases and V by 4 bases; bases with no gene match: 7. The CDR3 nucleotides are TGTGCCAGCAGCCGAGGGACAGGGGTTCGATATGGCTACACCTTC. This sequence encodes CASSRGTGVRYGYTF.

This chain uses TRBV7-2 with TRBJ2-7; 8 bases fit TRBD1. CDR3 size: 16 residues. V lost 5 bases, J lost 4 bases, and 13 bases stayed unmatched. Per the germline V gene, CDR1 is SGHTA and CDR2 is FQGNSA. The CDR3 protein is CASSRPGQDPLYEQYF. In DNA, the CDR3 is TGTGCCAGCAGCCGCCCGGGACAGGACCCTTTGTACGAGCAGTACTTC.

A remark on this clone: In the same sample, other DNA sequences code for this CDR3. V gene TRBV9 combines with J gene TRBJ2-3; maybe TRBD2 (7 bases). The ends were cut back, 1 base at V and 0 bases at J, with 12 bases in the middle. This CDR3 region has 16 residues. CDR1 is SGDLS and CDR2 is YYNGEE in the germline V gene. The CDR3 region has the DNA TGTGCCAGCAGCGTAAGGGGAGGGACAAGCACAGATACGCAGTATTTT. This gives the protein CASSVRGGTSTDTQYF.

CDR3 protein: CASTVDRLNEKLFF. CDR3 sequence (DNA): TGTGCCAGCACCGTGGACAGGTTGAACGAAAAACTGTTTTTT. The chain recombines TRBV6-5 with TRBJ1-4, with 7 bases identical to TRBD1. CDR1 and CDR2 (germline): MNHEY, SVGAGI. This CDR3 contains 14 residues. J was trimmed by 8 bases and V by 7 bases; bases with no gene match: 10.

The chain recombines TRBV28 with TRBJ2-2; 11 nucleotides line up with TRBD2. The CDR3 totals 16 residues. The germline V gene has CDR1 MDHEN and CDR2 SYDVKM. Unmatched junction bases numbered 0, after V lost 2 bases and J lost 1 base. CDR3 in DNA: TGTGCCAGCAGTTTAGGGACTAGCGGGAACACCGGGGAGCTGTTTTTT. Residues: CASSLGTSGNTGELFF.

V and J are TRBV3-1 (or the pseudogene TRBV3-2) and TRBJ2-4; 7 bases are shared with TRBD2. Germline V CDR1 and CDR2: LGHDT, YNNKEL (reference sequence). The V segment lost 4 bases and the J segment 2 bases; nucleotides outside the gene matches: 11. The CDR3 has 17 amino acids. CDR3 residues: CASSPALGRATKNIQYF. As DNA, the CDR3 is TGTGCCAGCAGCCCGGCCTTGGGGAGGGCAACCAAAAACATTCAGTACTTC.

V is TRBV27 and J is TRBJ1-5; 7 bases fit TRBD1. There are 14 residues in the CDR3. CDR1 and CDR2 from the germline V gene are MNHEY and SMNVEV (reference sequence). The J segment lost 3 bases and the V segment lost 3 bases, leaving 2 bases of the junction unmatched. The DNA of the CDR3 is TGTGCCAGCAGTTTTCAGGGGGACAATCAGCCCCAGCATTTT. It codes for CASSFQGDNQPQHF.

The chain recombines TRBV7-9 with TRBJ1-2; D call uncertain. The CDR3 is 14 residues long. V gave up 5 bases and J gave up 6 bases, with 16 bases separating them. In germline, CDR1 is SEHNR, CDR2 FQNEAQ (reference sequence). CDR3 DNA: TGTGCCAGCAGCCTCCCCGTGAGGGCGAATGGCTACACCTTC. It translates to CASSLPVRANGYTF.